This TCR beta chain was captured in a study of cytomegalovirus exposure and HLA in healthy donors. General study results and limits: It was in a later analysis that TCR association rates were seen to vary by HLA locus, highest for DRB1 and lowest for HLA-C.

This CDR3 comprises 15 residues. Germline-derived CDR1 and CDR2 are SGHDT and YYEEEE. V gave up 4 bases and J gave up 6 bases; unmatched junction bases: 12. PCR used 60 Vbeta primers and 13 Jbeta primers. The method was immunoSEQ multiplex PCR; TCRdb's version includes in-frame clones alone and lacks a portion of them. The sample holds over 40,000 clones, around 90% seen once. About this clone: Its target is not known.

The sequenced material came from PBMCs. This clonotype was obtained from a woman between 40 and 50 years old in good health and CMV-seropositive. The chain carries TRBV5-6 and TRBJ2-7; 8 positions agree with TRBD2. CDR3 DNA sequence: TGTGCCAGCAGCCCTTCTGCTGCGGGGGGTGGCGAGCAGTACTTC. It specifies CASSPSAAGGGEQYF.